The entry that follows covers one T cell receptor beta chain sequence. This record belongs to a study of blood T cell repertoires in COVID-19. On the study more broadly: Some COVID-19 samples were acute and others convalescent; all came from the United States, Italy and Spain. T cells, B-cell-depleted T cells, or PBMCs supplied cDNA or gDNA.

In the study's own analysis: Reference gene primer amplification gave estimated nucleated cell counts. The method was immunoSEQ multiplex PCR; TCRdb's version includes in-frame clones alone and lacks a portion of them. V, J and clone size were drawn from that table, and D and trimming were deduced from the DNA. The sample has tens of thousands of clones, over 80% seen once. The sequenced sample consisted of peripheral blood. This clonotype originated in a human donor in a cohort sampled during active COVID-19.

The CDR3 loop is CASRRGPQETQYF. In nucleotides, the CDR3 is TGTGCCAGCAGACGCGGCCCCCAAGAGACCCAGTACTTC. V is TRBV28 and J is TRBJ2-5; D is undetermined. Trimming took 6 bases from V and 1 from J, leaving 9 bases between them. Germline V CDR1 and CDR2: MDHEN, SYDVKM. CDR3 size: 13 residues.